The clone carrying this T cell receptor beta chain has a count of ten or more. TCR beta CDR3 region amplification was performed from RNA transcripts. Using the HTBI primer set, a first-round RT-PCR was run on the TCR CDR3. Each CDR3 protein is one row after TCRdb ran MiXCR on the multiplex PCR reads. The table has 350,000 to 400,000 distinct CDR3 sequences, approximately 19% seen once; the top ten hold about 4%. The data derive from a study of T cells in Graves' hyperthyroidism and ophthalmopathy. The CDR3 consists of 14 residues. Losses at the gene ends were 6 bases for V and 7 bases for J; bases not matched to a gene: 8. Fresh 10 ml peripheral blood yielded PBMCs.

The genes are TRBV12-3 or TRBV12-4 and TRBJ1-5; TRBD1 matches at 8 bases. Sample: blood. The TCR sequence derives from a woman aged 18-30 years with Graves' hyperthyroidism. CDR3 DNA: TGTGCCAGCAGAGAACCAGGGGGCTGGCAGCCCCAGCATTTT. This sequence encodes CASREPGGWQPQHF.